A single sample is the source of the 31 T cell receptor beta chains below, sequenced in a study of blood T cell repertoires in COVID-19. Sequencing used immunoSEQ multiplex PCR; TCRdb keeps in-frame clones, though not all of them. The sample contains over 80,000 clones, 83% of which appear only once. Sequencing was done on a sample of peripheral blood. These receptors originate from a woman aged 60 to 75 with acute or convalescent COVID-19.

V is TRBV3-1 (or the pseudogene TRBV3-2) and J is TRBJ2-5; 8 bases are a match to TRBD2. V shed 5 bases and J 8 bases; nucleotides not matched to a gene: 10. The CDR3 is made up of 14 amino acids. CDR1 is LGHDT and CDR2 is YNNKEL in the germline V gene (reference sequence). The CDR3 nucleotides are TGTGCCAGCAGCTTGATTGAGAGCGGGAGAACCCAGTACTTC. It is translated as CASSLIESGRTQYF.

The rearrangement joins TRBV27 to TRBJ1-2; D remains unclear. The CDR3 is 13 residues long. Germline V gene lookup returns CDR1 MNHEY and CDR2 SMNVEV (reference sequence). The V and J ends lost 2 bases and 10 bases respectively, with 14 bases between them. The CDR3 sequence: CASSLALRETYTF. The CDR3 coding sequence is TGTGCCAGCAGTTTAGCCTTACGGGAAACCTACACCTTC.

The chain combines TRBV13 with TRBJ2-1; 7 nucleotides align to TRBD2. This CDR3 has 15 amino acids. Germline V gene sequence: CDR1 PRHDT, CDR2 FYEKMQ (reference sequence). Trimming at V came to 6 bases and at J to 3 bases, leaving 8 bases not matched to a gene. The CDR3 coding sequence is TGTGCCAGCAGTCTTAATGCGGGGGTCTACAATGAGCAGTTCTTC. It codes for CASSLNAGVYNEQFF.

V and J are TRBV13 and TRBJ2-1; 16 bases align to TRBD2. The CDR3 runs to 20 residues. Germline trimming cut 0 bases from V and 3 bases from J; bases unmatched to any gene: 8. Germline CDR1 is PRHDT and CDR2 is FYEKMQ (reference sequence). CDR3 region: CASSLGGTSGRATHYNEQFF. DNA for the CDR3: TGTGCCAGCAGCTTAGGCGGGACTAGCGGGAGGGCAACCCACTACAATGAGCAGTTCTTC. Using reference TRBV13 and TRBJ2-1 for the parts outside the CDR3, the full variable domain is AAGVIQSPRHLIKEKRETATLKCYPIPRHDTVYWYQQGPGQDPQFLISFYEKMQSDKGSIPDRFSAQQFSDYHSELNMSSLELGDSALYFCASSLGGTSGRATHYNEQFFGPGTRLTVL.

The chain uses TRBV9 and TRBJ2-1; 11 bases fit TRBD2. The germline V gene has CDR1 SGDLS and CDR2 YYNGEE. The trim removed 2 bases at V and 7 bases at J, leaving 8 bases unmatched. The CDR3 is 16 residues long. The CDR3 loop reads CASSVSGRVRGNEQFF. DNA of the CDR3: TGTGCCAGCAGCGTTAGCGGGAGGGTGAGGGGGAATGAGCAGTTCTTC. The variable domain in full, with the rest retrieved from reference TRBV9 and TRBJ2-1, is DSGVTQTPKHLITATGQRVTLRCSPRSGDLSVYWYQQSLDQGLQFLIQYYNGEERAKGNILERFSAQQFPDLHSELNLSSLELGDSALYFCASSVSGRVRGNEQFFGPGTRLTVL.

The CDR3 spells CASTYTLGGDNYGYTF. As DNA, the CDR3 is TGTGCCAGCACCTACACCCTGGGGGGGGATAACTATGGCTACACCTTC. This chain connects TRBV7-2 to TRBJ1-2, with D possibly TRBD1 on 5 matching bases. The CDR3 sequence is 16 residues long. Trimming left V 7 bases short and J 1 base short, with 19 bases between. Germline-derived CDR1 and CDR2 are SGHTA and FQGNSA.

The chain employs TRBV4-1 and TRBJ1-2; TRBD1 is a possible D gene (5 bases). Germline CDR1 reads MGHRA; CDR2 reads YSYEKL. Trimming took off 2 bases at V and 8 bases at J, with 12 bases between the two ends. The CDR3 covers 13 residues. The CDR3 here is CASSQLPGFGYTF. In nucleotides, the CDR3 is TGCGCCAGCAGCCAACTTCCAGGGTTCGGCTACACCTTC.

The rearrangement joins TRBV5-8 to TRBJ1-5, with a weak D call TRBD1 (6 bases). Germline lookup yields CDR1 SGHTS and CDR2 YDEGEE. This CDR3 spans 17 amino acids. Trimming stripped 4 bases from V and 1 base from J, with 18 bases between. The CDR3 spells CASSLYRVGASNQPQHF. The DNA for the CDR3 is TGTGCCAGCAGCCTCTACAGGGTTGGAGCGAGCAATCAGCCCCAGCATTTT. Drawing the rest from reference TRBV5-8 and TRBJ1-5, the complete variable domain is EAGVTQSPTHLIKTRGQQATLRCSPISGHTSVYWYQQALGLGLQFLLWYDEGEERNRGNFPPRFSGRQFPNYSSELNVNALELEDSALYLCASSLYRVGASNQPQHFGDGTRLSIL.

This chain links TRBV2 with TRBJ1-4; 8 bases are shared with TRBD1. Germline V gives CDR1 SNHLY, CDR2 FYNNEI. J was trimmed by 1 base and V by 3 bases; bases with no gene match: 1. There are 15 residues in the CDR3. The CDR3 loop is CASSETGVTNEKLFF. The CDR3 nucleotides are TGTGCCAGCAGTGAGACAGGGGTAACTAATGAAAAACTGTTTTTT.

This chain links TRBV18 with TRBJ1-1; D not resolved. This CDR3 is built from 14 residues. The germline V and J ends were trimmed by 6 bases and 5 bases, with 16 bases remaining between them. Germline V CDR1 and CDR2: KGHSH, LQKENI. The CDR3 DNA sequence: TGTGCCAGCTCCCAGCGTGTTGACTGGACTGAAGCTTTCTTT. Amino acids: CASSQRVDWTEAFF. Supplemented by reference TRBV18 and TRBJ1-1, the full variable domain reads NAGVMQNPRHLVRRRGQEARLRCSPMKGHSHVYWYRQLPEEGLKFMVYLQKENIIDESGMPKERFSAEFPKEGPSILRIQQVVRGDSAAYFCASSQRVDWTEAFFGQGTRLTVV.

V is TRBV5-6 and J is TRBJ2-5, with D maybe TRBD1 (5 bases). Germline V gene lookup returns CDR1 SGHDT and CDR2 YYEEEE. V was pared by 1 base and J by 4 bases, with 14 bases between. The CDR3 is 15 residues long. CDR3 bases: TGTGCCAGCAGCTTGTATAGGGGTCACGGAGAGACCCAGTACTTC. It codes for CASSLYRGHGETQYF.

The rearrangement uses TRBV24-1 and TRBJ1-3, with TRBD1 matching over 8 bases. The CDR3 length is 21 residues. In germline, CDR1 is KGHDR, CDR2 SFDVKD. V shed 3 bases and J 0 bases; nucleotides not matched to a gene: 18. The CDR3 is CATSDIDRGAPNIFSGNTIYF. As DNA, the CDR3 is TGTGCCACCAGTGATATAGACAGGGGAGCGCCAAATATATTCTCTGGAAACACCATATATTTT.

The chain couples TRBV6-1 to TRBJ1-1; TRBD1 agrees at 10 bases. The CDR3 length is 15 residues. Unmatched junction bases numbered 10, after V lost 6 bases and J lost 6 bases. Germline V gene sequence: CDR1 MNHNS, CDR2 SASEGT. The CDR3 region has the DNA TGTGCCAGCAGCAGGACAGGGGGGCCAGGCGCTGAAGCTTTCTTT. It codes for CASSRTGGPGAEAFF.

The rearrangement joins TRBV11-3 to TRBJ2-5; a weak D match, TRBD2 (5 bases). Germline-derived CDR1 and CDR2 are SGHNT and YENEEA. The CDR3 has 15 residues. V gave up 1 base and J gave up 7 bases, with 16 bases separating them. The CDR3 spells CASSLALAPAGTQYF. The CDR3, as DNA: TGTGCCAGCAGCTTAGCTTTGGCCCCGGCGGGGACCCAGTACTTC.

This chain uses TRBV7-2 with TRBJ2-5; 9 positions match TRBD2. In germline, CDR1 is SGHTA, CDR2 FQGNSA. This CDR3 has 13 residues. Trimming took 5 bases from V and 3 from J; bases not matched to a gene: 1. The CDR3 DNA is TGTGCCAGCAGCCGCGGGGGGGAAGAGACCCAGTACTTC. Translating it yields CASSRGGEETQYF.

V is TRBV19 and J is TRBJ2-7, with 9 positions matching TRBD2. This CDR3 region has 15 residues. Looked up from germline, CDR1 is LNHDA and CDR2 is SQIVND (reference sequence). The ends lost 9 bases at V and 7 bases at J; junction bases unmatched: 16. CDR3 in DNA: TGTGCCAGCTCTCCGGGACTAGCAGGGGGTGGGGAGCAGTACTTC. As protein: CASSPGLAGGGEQYF.

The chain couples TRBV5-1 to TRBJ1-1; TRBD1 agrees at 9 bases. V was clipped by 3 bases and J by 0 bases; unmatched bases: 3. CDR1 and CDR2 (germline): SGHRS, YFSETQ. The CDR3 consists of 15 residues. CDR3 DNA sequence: TGCGCCAGCAGCTCTAGGACAGGGGTGAACACTGAAGCTTTCTTT. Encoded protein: CASSSRTGVNTEAFF.

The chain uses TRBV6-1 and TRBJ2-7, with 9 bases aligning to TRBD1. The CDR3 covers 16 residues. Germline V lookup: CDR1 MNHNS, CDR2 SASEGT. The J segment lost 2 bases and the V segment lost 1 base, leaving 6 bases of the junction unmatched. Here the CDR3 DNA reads TGTGCCAGCAGTGAAGAATGGGACAGGGTGACCTACGAGCAGTACTTC. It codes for CASSEEWDRVTYEQYF.

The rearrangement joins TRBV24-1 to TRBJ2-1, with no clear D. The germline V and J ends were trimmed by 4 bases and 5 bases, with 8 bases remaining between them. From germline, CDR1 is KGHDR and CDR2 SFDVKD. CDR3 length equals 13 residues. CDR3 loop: CATSDPIHNEQFF. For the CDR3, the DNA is TGTGCCACCAGTGACCCTATCCACAATGAGCAGTTCTTC.

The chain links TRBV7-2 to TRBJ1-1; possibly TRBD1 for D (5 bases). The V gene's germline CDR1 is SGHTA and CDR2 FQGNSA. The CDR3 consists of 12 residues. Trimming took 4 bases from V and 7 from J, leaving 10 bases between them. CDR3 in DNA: TGTGCCAGCAGCTCAAGAGACAGTGAAGCTTTCTTT. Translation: CASSSRDSEAFF.

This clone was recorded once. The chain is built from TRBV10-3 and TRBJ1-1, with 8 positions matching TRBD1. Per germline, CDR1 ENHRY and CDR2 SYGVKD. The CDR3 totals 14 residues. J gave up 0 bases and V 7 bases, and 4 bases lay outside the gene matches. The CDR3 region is CAITRTGLNTEAFF. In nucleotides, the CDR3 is TGTGCCATCACCAGGACAGGGTTGAACACTGAAGCTTTCTTT.

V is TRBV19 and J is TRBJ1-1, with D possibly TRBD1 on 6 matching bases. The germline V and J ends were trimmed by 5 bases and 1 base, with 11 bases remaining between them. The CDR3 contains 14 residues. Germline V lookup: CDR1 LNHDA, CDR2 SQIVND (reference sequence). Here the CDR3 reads CASSEMTGNTEAFF. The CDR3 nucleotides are TGTGCCAGTAGTGAAATGACAGGGAACACTGAAGCTTTCTTT.

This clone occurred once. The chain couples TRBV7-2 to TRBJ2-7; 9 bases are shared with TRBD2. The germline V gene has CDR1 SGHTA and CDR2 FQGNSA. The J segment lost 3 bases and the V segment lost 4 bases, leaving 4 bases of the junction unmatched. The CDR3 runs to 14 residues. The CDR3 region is CASSSPTSGYEQYF. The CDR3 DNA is TGTGCCAGCAGCTCCCCGACTAGCGGCTACGAGCAGTACTTC.

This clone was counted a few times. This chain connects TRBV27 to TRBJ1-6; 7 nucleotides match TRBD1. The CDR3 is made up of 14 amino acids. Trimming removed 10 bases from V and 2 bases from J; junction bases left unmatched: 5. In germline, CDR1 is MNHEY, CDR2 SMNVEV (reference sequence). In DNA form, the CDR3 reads TGTGCCACCAGACAGGGCACCTATAATTCACCCCTCCACTTT. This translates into CATRQGTYNSPLHF.

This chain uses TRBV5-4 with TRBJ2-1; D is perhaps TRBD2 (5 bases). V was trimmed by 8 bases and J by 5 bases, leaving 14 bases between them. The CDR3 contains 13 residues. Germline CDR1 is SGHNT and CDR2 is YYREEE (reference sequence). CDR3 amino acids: CARSWENDNEQFF. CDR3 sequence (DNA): TGTGCCAGGTCCTGGGAGAACGACAATGAGCAGTTCTTC.

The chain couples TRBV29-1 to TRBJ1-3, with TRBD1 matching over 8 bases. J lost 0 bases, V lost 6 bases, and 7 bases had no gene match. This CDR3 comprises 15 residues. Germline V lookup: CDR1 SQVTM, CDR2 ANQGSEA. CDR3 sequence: CSVAGDRGSGNTIYF. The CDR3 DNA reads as TGCAGCGTGGCTGGCGACAGGGGCTCTGGAAACACCATATATTTT.

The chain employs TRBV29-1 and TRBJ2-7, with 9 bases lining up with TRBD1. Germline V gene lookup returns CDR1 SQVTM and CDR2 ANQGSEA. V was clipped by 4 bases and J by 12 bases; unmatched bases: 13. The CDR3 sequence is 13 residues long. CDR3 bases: TGCAGCGTTGTCCTCGGACAGGGGAAAGGTCCGTACTTC. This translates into CSVVLGQGKGPYF.

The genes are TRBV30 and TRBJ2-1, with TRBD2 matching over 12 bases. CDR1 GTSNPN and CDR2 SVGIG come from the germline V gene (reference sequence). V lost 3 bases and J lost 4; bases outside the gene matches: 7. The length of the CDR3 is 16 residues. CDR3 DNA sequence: TGTGCCTGGAGCCGACTAGCGGGGGCTAGTTACAATGAGCAGTTCTTC. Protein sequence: CAWSRLAGASYNEQFF.

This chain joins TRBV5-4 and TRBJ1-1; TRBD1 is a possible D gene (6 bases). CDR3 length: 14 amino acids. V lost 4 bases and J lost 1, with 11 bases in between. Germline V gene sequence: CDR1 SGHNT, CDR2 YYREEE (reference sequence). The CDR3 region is CASSREGENTEAFF. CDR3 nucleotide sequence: TGTGCCAGCAGCCGCGAGGGGGAGAACACTGAAGCTTTCTTT.

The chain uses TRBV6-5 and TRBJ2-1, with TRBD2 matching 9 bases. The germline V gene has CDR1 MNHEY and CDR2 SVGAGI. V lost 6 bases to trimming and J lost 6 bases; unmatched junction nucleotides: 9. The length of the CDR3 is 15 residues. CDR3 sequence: CASRQGRGGPNEQFF. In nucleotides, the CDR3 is TGTGCCAGCAGGCAGGGGCGGGGGGGCCCCAATGAGCAGTTCTTC.

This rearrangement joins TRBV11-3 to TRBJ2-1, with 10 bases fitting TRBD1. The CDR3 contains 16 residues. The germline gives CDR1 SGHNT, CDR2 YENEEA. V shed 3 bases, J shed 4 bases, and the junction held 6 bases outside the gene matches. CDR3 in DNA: TGTGCCAGCAGCTTTCCAGGGACAGGGGCATACAATGAGCAGTTCTTC. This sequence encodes CASSFPGTGAYNEQFF.